Sequencing of this T cell receptor (beta chain) was carried out in a study of blood T cell repertoires in COVID-19 (dated by TCRdb to the early 2020s). Looking at the study overall: Collaborator samples came from the United States, Italy and Spain and covered acute and convalescent phases of COVID-19. The material from the prospective study consisted of cDNA or gDNA derived from T cells, B-cell-depleted T cells, or PBMCs. Subjects who had been exposed to COVID-19, were actively infected with it, or had recovered from it provided the deeply sampled blood TCRbeta repertoires that made up the dataset. The repertoires were made available in a free public database intended to serve as a resource for research on the immune response to SARS-CoV-2. Samples came from the ongoing ImmuneRACE study (first 160 participants) plus 1,254 subjects from 6 global collaborators. Sample metadata almost always included a de-identified subject ID, COVID-19 status, age in years and sex. HLA class I and class II types, where available, came from metadata supplied by the sample provider rather than from assay-based typing.

TCRbeta CDR3 regions were amplified from genomic DNA using the immunoSEQ Assay, a bias-controlled multiplex PCR. In the original analysis: Nucleated cell counts per sample were estimated from amplification of reference gene primers within the assay. Sequence reads were collapsed and filtered to measure the absolute abundance of every unique TCRbeta CDR3 rearrangement. Productive Simpson clonality was computed per sample as the square root of Simpson's diversity index over productive rearrangements. The immuneACCESS repertoire file appears here via TCRdb, limited to in-frame rearrangements. These files lack a portion of the clones; in checked studies, under half of the deficit traces to unresolved V genes, and the cause of the others is not known. V and J calls and clone size are given by that table; D and trimming were obtained from the DNA. The sample table shows around 200,000 clones, and roughly 82% are seen once. The leading ten clones occupy around 6% of the sample.

Participants in the prospective study were enrolled through a virtual design, were aged roughly 18 to 90 years, and lived in roughly 24 United States geographic areas. In the prospective study, cohorts were assigned on the basis of participant-reported clinical history obtained from a screening survey and a study questionnaire. In the prospective study, whole blood, serum and a nasopharyngeal or oropharyngeal swab were collected from each participant by mobile phlebotomists. Over a 2-month period, participants in the prospective study had the option of providing additional blood draws and questionnaires. Prospective study blood samples were shipped either frozen or at room temperature before DNA extraction. Broader findings and caveats from the paper: Clinical and demographic metadata were provided uncurated, with the amount varying by source and participant.

A word on this clone: The antigen it recognizes is unknown. Nothing much larger sits one base from this clone, and base qualities are not available.

Reading from cysteine to phenylalanine, the CDR3 counts 11 amino acids. Just the 33-base CDR3 DNA is kept, in frame starting at base 1. At the junction V is shortened by 7 bases and J by 6 bases, with 9 bases in between. Looking up the germline V gene (reference sequence) yields CDR1 LNHDA and CDR2 SQIVND. The sequence links TRBV19 to TRBJ1-2; a confident D gene designation cannot be given. The sample taken for sequencing was PBMCs or T cells enriched from blood (not recorded which). The sequence was collected from a middle-aged man with acute COVID-19. DNA sequence: TGTGCCAGTACCCATTTAGATGGCTACACCTTC. Translation gives CASTHLDGYTF.